These T cell receptor beta chains were read from a single sample in a study of identical twins. A single record per CDR3 protein comes from TCRdb applying MiXCR to the 5' RACE reads. Here the sample spans some 1,600,000 distinct CDR3 sequences, 25% to 35% being singletons. Material for sequencing was cord blood. Receptors were obtained from a newborn girl in good health. The CDR3 runs from the conserved cysteine through the conserved F or W. A D gene is named only where the DNA matches it firmly.

>TRBD1|TRBV2|TRBJ1-2
CASTKKRRTGGYYGYTF
>.|TRBV7-2|.
CASSPTYAPYEQYF
>.|TRBV6-5|TRBJ1-1
CASRFLRGGVNTEAFF
>TRBD2|TRBV4-2|TRBJ2-3
CASSQGLAGGTDTQYF
>TRBD1|TRBV28|TRBJ1-2
CASSETGKGYTF
>.|TRBV3-1|TRBJ2-1
CASSQDRHNEQFF
>.|TRBV5-1|TRBJ1-2
CASRLAGFYGYTF
>.|TRBV5-6|TRBJ2-1
CASSFARSYNEQFF
>TRBD2|TRBV29-1|TRBJ2-5
CSVRAGALQETQYF
>.|TRBV2|.
CASSEAGAHYNEQYF
>TRBD2|TRBV3-1|TRBJ2-1
CASTPGGRGEQFF
>.|TRBV18|TRBJ1-2
CASSPPESTHYGYTF
>.|TRBV5-1|TRBJ2-3
CASSLSDSSTDTQYF
>TRBD2|TRBV29-1|TRBJ2-3
CSVARTRTDTRYF
>.|TRBV20-1|TRBJ1-2
CSANPPTEAYGYTF
>.|TRBV10-3|TRBJ1-5
CAISESPGAPKPQHF
>TRBD1|TRBV6-6|TRBJ1-2
CASSPPTGQGAVGYTF
>.|TRBV7-6|TRBJ2-3
CASSLGYQPSTDTQYF
>.|TRBV4-2|TRBJ2-4
CASSQPGLIQYF
>.|TRBV27|TRBJ2-5
CASSFRTEGNEQYF
>.|TRBV4-1|.
CASSQDPNYEQYF
>TRBD2|TRBV20-1|TRBJ2-1
CSARGLAGGPNEQFF
>.|TRBV7-6|TRBJ2-1
CASSLFSTGRYNEQFF
>TRBD1|TRBV7-9|TRBJ1-1
CASSLDGTGDTEAFF
>TRBD1|TRBV9|TRBJ2-3
CASSVGTGTGTDTQYF
>TRBD1|TRBV12-3/TRBV12-4|TRBJ1-1
CASSPTGDEGTEAFF
>TRBD1|TRBV6-4|TRBJ1-2
CASSEAGTGTYGYTF
>.|TRBV20-1|TRBJ2-1
CSASWVARRFEQFF
>.|TRBV11-3|TRBJ2-5
CASSPRNLNEQYF
>TRBD1|TRBV19|TRBJ1-1
CASSIRQGVGTEAFF
>.|TRBV6-4|TRBJ2-1
CASSDSTRIGNEQFF
>TRBD1|TRBV30|TRBJ1-2
CACPSGQDGYTF
>TRBD2|TRBV24-1|TRBJ2-5
CATSQGLAASGEAQYF
>TRBD1|TRBV3-1|TRBJ2-7
CASSQSGTGRYEQYF
>.|TRBV10-3|TRBJ1-1
CAISDDRRAFF
>TRBD1|TRBV27|TRBJ2-1
CASSPTGIGEQFF
>.|TRBV12-3/TRBV12-4|TRBJ2-1
CASSRNLAYEQFF
>TRBD2|TRBV2|TRBJ2-7
CASSEALGLAVHYEQYF
>.|TRBV7-2|TRBJ2-3
CASSLNGPSTDTQYF
>TRBD1|TRBV25-1|TRBJ1-4
CASSASGTGYEKLFF
>.|TRBV15|TRBJ2-1
CATSRDRGRNEQFF
>TRBD1|TRBV7-8|TRBJ2-7
CAGSVTGTGAEQYF
>TRBD2|TRBV7-2|TRBJ2-3
CASSLALTSGRVDTQYF
>.|TRBV29-1|TRBJ2-1
CSVGGGLPHNEQFF
>TRBD2|TRBV6-5|TRBJ2-2
CASSSGRNTGELFF
>TRBD2|TRBV20-1|TRBJ2-7
CSAEGGLAGYSSYEQYF
>TRBD2|TRBV6-2/TRBV6-3|TRBJ2-7
CACSYSTGGPYEQYF
>.|TRBV7-2|TRBJ2-4
CASSLEVGGAGNIQYF
>TRBD2|TRBV4-2|TRBJ2-1
CASSKGLAGGDEQFF
>.|TRBV7-9|TRBJ1-2
CASSPWGSGDGYTF
>TRBD1|TRBV20-1|TRBJ2-1
CSARGQGGRNEQFF
>TRBD2|TRBV5-6|TRBJ2-7
CASSFLIAGVLTEQYF
>.|TRBV6-6|TRBJ1-5
CASSPGSWAQHF
>.|TRBV7-8|TRBJ2-1
CASSFGTASLRSSEQFF
>.|TRBV3-1|TRBJ1-1
CASSVVGRRSEAFF
>.|TRBV20-1|TRBJ2-3
CSARTGRSTDTQYF
>.|TRBV20-1|TRBJ2-7
CSARIAGSDYEQYF
>.|TRBV2|TRBJ1-5
CASSEAHSNQPQHF
>TRBD2|TRBV28|TRBJ2-4
CASSLRASGGMNIQYF